This TCR beta chain is from a study of vaccination and CD4 T cells after COVID-19. Across the study: Roughly 10 convalescent patients had mild and one had severe PCR-confirmed SARS-CoV-2 disease. Comprising six males and four females, the convalescent participants counted two Hispanic individuals among them. Sampling after COVID took place at a median of about 98 days (range 35 to 161) following diagnosis. Post-vaccination specimens were collected at a median of approximately 74 days following dose two (range 14 to 241).

TCRdb itself ran the PCR reads through MiXCR, one entry per CDR3 protein. The table has some 18,000 distinct CDR3 sequences, around 64% seen once. The CDR3 runs to 14 residues. CDR1 SEHNR and CDR2 FQNEAQ come from the germline V gene (reference sequence). The junction had 12 bases not matched to a gene; V was cut back by 10 bases and J by 8 bases. The source of this sequence is a human donor who had recovered from COVID-19. This chain uses TRBV7-9 with TRBJ2-1, with 9 bases that match TRBD1. Sequenced here: CD4+ T cells from blood, sampled after SARS-CoV-2 vaccination. The CDR3 loop is CAIRSDRGIDEQFF. CDR3 DNA sequence: TGTGCCATCCGATCGGACAGGGGTATTGATGAGCAGTTCTTC. Using reference TRBV7-9 and TRBJ2-1 for the parts outside the CDR3, the full variable domain is DTGVSQNPRHKITKRGQNVTFRCDPISEHNRLYWYRQTLGQGPEFLTYFQNEAQLEKSRLLSDRFSAERPKGSFSTLEIQRTEQGDSAMYLCAIRSDRGIDEQFFGPGTRLTVL.